The T cell receptor beta chain described here comes from a study of early T cells in non-severe SARS-CoV-2 infection. Points from the study as a whole: Private and CD4 specificities were missed by VDJdb matching, which favored anti-spike CD8 responses.

The CDR3 sequence is 13 residues long. Trimming took off 7 bases at V and 1 base at J, with 10 bases between the two ends. Germline lookup yields CDR1 SNHLY and CDR2 FYNNEI. As regards this clonotype: Its antigen is unidentified.

cDNA molecules, individually, were tagged with unique molecular identifiers. A single record per CDR3 protein comes from TCRdb applying MiXCR to the 5' RACE reads. The sample contains roughly 38,000 distinct CDR3 sequences, around 5.8% of which appear only once. The sequence derives from an adult who was a healthcare worker with PCR-confirmed SARS-CoV-2 infection or an uninfected control (not recorded which). The chain links TRBV2 to TRBJ2-5; D uncertain. The sequences come from whole blood, collected at baseline. The CDR3 DNA follows: TGTGCCAGCACCAGAATGTCCCAAGAGACCCAGTACTTC. It yields the protein CASTRMSQETQYF.